Listed below are T cell receptor beta chains from one sample, sequenced in a study of T-cell memory formation after mild COVID-19. Each CDR3 protein is one row after TCRdb ran MiXCR on the 5' RACE reads. The sample lists 280,000 or so distinct CDR3 sequences, roughly 18% seen once, with under 25% in the top ten. The specimen sequenced was PBMCs or a T cell subset sorted from them (not recorded which). These receptors were obtained from a man aged 18 to 35 who had mild COVID-19 (a few samples of this study predate the infection). Cell type and time point are not known. Each CDR3 is given with its conserved first and last residue. Each record gives: clone size, J gene, D gene, V gene, CDR3 DNA, CDR3 protein. D genes are given only for firm matches. Clone size is given for some rows only: seen once, a few or many times, or a class if the clone is expanded.

many,TRBJ1-5,.,TRBV28,TGTGCCAGCAGTCTTTTATCAGGGAATCAGCCCCAGCATTTT,CASSLLSGNQPQHF
few,TRBJ2-1,.,TRBV11-2,TGTGCCAGCCACCTAGGTGGGGGACAGCAGTTCTTC,CASHLGGGQQFF
.,TRBJ2-6,TRBD1,TRBV3-1,TGTGCCAGCAGCCTTAGGACAGGCGGGGCCAACGTCCTGACTTTC,CASSLRTGGANVLTF
.,TRBJ2-1,TRBD2,TRBV2,TGTGCCAGCAGTGAGAGTAGTCTAGCGGGGGGCCATGAGCAGTTCTTC,CASSESSLAGGHEQFF
.,TRBJ2-3,.,TRBV4-2,TGTGCCAGCAGCCAAGATGATTTAGATACGCAGTATTTT,CASSQDDLDTQYF
.,TRBJ2-1,.,TRBV10-3,TGTGCCATCAGTGAGGAGGGCAATGAGCAGTTCTTC,CAISEEGNEQFF
few,TRBJ2-5,.,TRBV6-5,TGTGTAACGGGGAAGGACAGACAAGAGACCCAGTACTTC,CVTGKDRQETQYF
few,TRBJ2-1,.,TRBV2,TGTGCCAGCACTCGGGATCCGGGACCTTCGAATGAGCAGTTCTTC,CASTRDPGPSNEQFF
many,TRBJ2-2,TRBD1,TRBV7-7,TGTGCTAGCAGCGACAGGGCAACCGGGGAGCTGTTTTTT,CASSDRATGELFF
.,TRBJ2-1,TRBD2,TRBV9,TGTGCCAGCAGCGCCGGAAGGACTAGCGGGGGGGCCAGGGGGTACAATGAGCAGTTCTTC,CASSAGRTSGGARGYNEQFF
.,TRBJ1-5,TRBD1,TRBV5-1,TGCGCCAGCAGCTCAGGGGGTTCCAGTCAGCCCCAGCATTTT,CASSSGGSSQPQHF
.,TRBJ2-5,TRBD2,TRBV2,TGTGCCAGATCTGGGACTAGCGGCGAGACCCAGTACTTC,CARSGTSGETQYF
few,TRBJ1-1,.,TRBV19,TGTGCCAGATCAACTGATGAAGCTTTCTTT,CARSTDEAFF
.,TRBJ2-3,.,TRBV25-1,TGTGCCAGCAGTGAATATGGTAGCAGCACAGATACGCAGTATTTT,CASSEYGSSTDTQYF
.,TRBJ1-3,.,TRBV7-2,TGTGCCAGCAGCTTAGGGGCGGGGAGAAACACCATATATTTT,CASSLGAGRNTIYF
.,TRBJ1-4,.,TRBV15,TGTGCCACCAGCAGAGCCGTCCGTGAAAAACTGTTTTTT,CATSRAVREKLFF
.,TRBJ2-5,.,TRBV11-2,TGTGCCAGCAGCTTGAGGCCACAAGAGACCCAGTACTTC,CASSLRPQETQYF
few,TRBJ2-7,.,TRBV4-3,TGCGCCAGCAGCCAAGAGAGAGGTGGTGGATACTCCTACGAGCAGTACTTC,CASSQERGGGYSYEQYF
.,TRBJ2-7,.,TRBV19,TGTGCCAGTAGTACCTGGGACACCGGCTACGAGCAGTACTTC,CASSTWDTGYEQYF
.,TRBJ1-5,.,TRBV29-1,TGCAGCGTGAGCGGAGGGGGGTTCGACCAGCCCCAGCATTTT,CSVSGGGFDQPQHF
many,TRBJ1-1,.,TRBV12-3/TRBV12-4,TGTGCCAGTGGTAACTTCCCGTACACTGAAGCTTTCTTT,CASGNFPYTEAFF
few,TRBJ2-4,TRBD1,TRBV2,TGTGCCAGCAGTGGGACAGGGGGCGCCGTGTGGATTCAGTACTTC,CASSGTGGAVWIQYF
few,TRBJ2-2,.,TRBV11-1,TGTGCCAGCAGCCATATAACCGGGGAGCTGTTTTTT,CASSHITGELFF
.,TRBJ1-1,.,TRBV7-2,TGTGCCAGCAGCTTGCAGGGTCGCACCACTGAAGCTTTCTTT,CASSLQGRTTEAFF
few,TRBJ1-1,.,TRBV12-3/TRBV12-4,TGTGCCAGCACAAATTTCGGGGTGACTGAAGCTTTCTTT,CASTNFGVTEAFF
few,TRBJ2-2,.,TRBV11-3,TGTGCCAGCAGCTTAGATCCTATCGACGGGGAGCTGTTTTTT,CASSLDPIDGELFF
.,TRBJ1-3,TRBD1,TRBV7-9,TGTGCCAGCAGCTCCCTTTGGAGGGGACAGGGAAGAGGAAACACCATATATTTT,CASSSLWRGQGRGNTIYF
few,TRBJ2-7,.,TRBV11-2,TGTGCCAGCAGCTTAGGAGGGGCACGGCAGTACTTC,CASSLGGARQYF
many,TRBJ2-1,TRBD2,TRBV4-2,TGTGCCAGCAGCCCCGAGGGCGGGAGCTCCTACAATGAGCAGTTCTTC,CASSPEGGSSYNEQFF
many,TRBJ2-5,TRBD2,TRBV7-9,TGTGCCAGCAGCCTGCGAACTAGCGGCCCAGAGACCCAGTACTTC,CASSLRTSGPETQYF
.,TRBJ1-1,.,TRBV28,TGTGCCAGCAGTCCCAAACCGCGCCCTACCTGGAGGACTGAAGCTTTCTTT,CASSPKPRPTWRTEAFF
few,TRBJ2-3,.,TRBV12-5,TGTGCTAGTGGTTTGGGGATTACAGATACGCAGTATTTT,CASGLGITDTQYF
few,TRBJ2-5,.,TRBV5-6,TGTGCCAGCAGCTTCGCGGGGTCGCGCGAGACCCAGTACTTC,CASSFAGSRETQYF
few,TRBJ1-1,.,TRBV12-3/TRBV12-4,TGTGCCAGCAGCGCCTGGGAGGGAAGAACTGAAGCTTTCTTT,CASSAWEGRTEAFF
few,TRBJ2-5,.,TRBV25-1,TGTGCCAGCAGTGTGAACAGGGGAGGGGAAGAGACCCAGTACTTC,CASSVNRGGEETQYF
.,TRBJ2-7,.,TRBV18,TGTGCCAGCTCACCACGGGGGCGGCCCACTGCCTACGAGCAGTACTTC,CASSPRGRPTAYEQYF
.,TRBJ2-3,TRBD2,TRBV27,TGTGCCAGCCGGGGTCGGGGGGGCTTAGGCACAGATACGCAGTATTTT,CASRGRGGLGTDTQYF
.,TRBJ2-7,.,TRBV4-3,TGCGCCAGCAGCCAGCTAGGTGGGACGGACTCCTACGAGCAGTACTTC,CASSQLGGTDSYEQYF
.,TRBJ1-1,.,TRBV7-2,TGTGCCAGCAGCTTAGTTCCGCGGGTCCCTGAAGCTTTCTTT,CASSLVPRVPEAFF
.,TRBJ1-5,.,TRBV27,TGTGCCAGCAGAGCGACGGGCTTCAATCAGCCCCAGCATTTT,CASRATGFNQPQHF